A single sample is the source of the 5 T cell receptor beta chains below, sequenced in a study of blood T cell repertoires in COVID-19. Produced via immunoSEQ multiplex PCR; TCRdb's table is partial and in-frame only. Altogether approximately 140,000 clones are present, 75% to 90% being singletons, with the ten largest covering around 15%. Specimen: peripheral blood. The receptors come from a man younger than 35 with COVID-19, enrolled during active disease.

This clone was seen only once. The chain links TRBV4-1 to TRBJ2-3, with D hard to call. Germline V gene data show CDR1 as MGHRA and CDR2 as YSYEKL. The CDR3 totals 16 residues. With 3 bases removed from V and 0 bases from J, the gap between germline ends came to 13 bases. CDR3 in amino acids: CASSHPRGTSTDTQYF. In nucleotides, the CDR3 is TGCGCCAGCAGCCACCCCCGAGGAACTAGCACAGATACGCAGTATTTT.

The chain has TRBV18 and TRBJ2-2; 10 bases map to TRBD1. Germline CDR1 and CDR2: KGHSH and LQKENI. CDR3 size: 16 residues. V lost 1 base, J lost 7 bases, and 6 bases stayed unmatched. CDR3 region: CASSPRDRGEVGELFF. Here the CDR3 DNA reads TGTGCCAGCTCACCACGGGACAGGGGAGAAGTCGGGGAGCTGTTTTTT. Supplemented by reference TRBV18 and TRBJ2-2, the full variable domain reads NAGVMQNPRHLVRRRGQEARLRCSPMKGHSHVYWYRQLPEEGLKFMVYLQKENIIDESGMPKERFSAEFPKEGPSILRIQQVVRGDSAAYFCASSPRDRGEVGELFFGEGSRLTVL.

The chain uses TRBV7-9 and TRBJ2-1; no firm D call. Germline V gene data show CDR1 as SEHNR and CDR2 as FQNEAQ (reference sequence). V was pared by 5 bases and J by 1 base, with 18 bases between. This CDR3 region has 17 residues. CDR3 sequence reads: CASSPPRQAISYNEQFF. Written as DNA, the CDR3 is TGTGCCAGCAGCCCCCCCCGGCAGGCTATATCCTACAATGAGCAGTTCTTC.

CDR3 region: CASSWGPGGNQPQHF. The CDR3 DNA follows: TGTGCCAGCAGCTGGGGACCAGGGGGTAATCAGCCCCAGCATTTT. This chain uses TRBV27 with TRBJ1-5; 7 bases are shared with TRBD1. Germline values: CDR1 MNHEY, CDR2 SMNVEV (reference sequence). This CDR3 is built from 15 residues. After removal of 6 bases from V and 4 bases from J, the junction contained 9 bases not matched to a gene.

For the CDR3, the DNA is TGTGCCAGCAGCTTGACTAGTTACTCAGTTGGGCGAGAGACCCAGTACTTC. Its translation: CASSLTSYSVGRETQYF. The gene calls are TRBV5-4 and TRBJ2-5; possibly TRBD2 for D (5 bases). This CDR3 spans 17 amino acids. Germline CDR1 is SGHNT and CDR2 is YYREEE (reference sequence). V dropped 1 base and J dropped 4 bases, with 20 bases sitting between them.